This T cell receptor beta chain originates from a study of graft-versus-host responses after intestinal transplantation listed by TCRdb under 2021. Background on the whole study: Recipients received multivisceral, liver-intestinal, or isolated intestinal transplants. Donor T cell macrochimerism was defined as a peak of at least 4% donor T cells among recipient peripheral blood mononuclear cells. The cohort enrolled 20 to 30 intestinal transplant recipients, one of whom was a retransplant, and a few patients without pretransplant specimens were excluded. Samples from a few later patients were sequenced in-house on an Illumina MiSeq with MiXCR processing rather than by the commercial service. Every recipient was given anti-thymocyte globulin induction, followed by 2 to 4 years of maintenance tacrolimus and steroids. After intestinal transplantation, graft-versus-host and host-versus-graft alloreactive T cell clones were followed in the graft, circulation and bone marrow using bulk TCR-beta CDR3 sequencing. Alloreactive clones were identified by sequencing pre-transplant mixed lymphocyte reaction products and comparing these products with unstimulated pre-transplant donor and recipient T cells. The investigation overall reported the following: Early after transplant, declines in HvG clones were associated with peak levels of circulating GvH clones. GvH clones turned up in recipient bone marrow, with some appearing earlier in ileal mucosa or blood, a pattern consistent with an intestinal mucosal origin. Patients with donor T cell macrochimerism had high GvH to HvG T cell clonal ratios in their allografts. The conclusions were limited by the relatively low number and heterogeneity of the intestinal transplant patients.

The library was made by the immunoSEQ multiplex PCR assay. For most patients, genomic DNA was isolated with the Qiagen DNeasy Blood and Tissue Kit and sent frozen to Adaptive Biotechnologies for TCR sequencing. For most patients, genomic DNA was subjected to high-throughput TCR-beta CDR3 sequencing by Adaptive Biotechnologies. In the source study's methods: TCR sequencing data for around 19 patients were retrieved from Adaptive's ImmunoSEQ software; three other patients were processed with MiXCR and VDJtools. CD4 versus CD8 sorting errors were corrected by removing sequences found in both subsets at a frequency ratio below 5:1. CDR3 nucleotide sequences shared between donor and recipient were removed because their origin could not be assigned. To count as alloreactive, a clone needed at least 2-fold expansion over unstimulated cells and a minimum CFSE-low frequency of 0.002% (template counts) or 0.001% (read counts). A clone was considered mappable if detected in the sequenced pre-transplant spleen, lymph node, or MLR CFSE-low populations of the donor or recipient. The cumulative frequency of alloreactive clones was calculated as a percentage of all sequences, weighted by copy number. The table was pulled from immuneACCESS by TCRdb, which kept in-frame rearrangements only. Such tables lose some clones; where checked, under half of the loss comes from unresolved V genes, and the rest has no known cause. V and J calls and clone size are copied from that table; D and trimming were computed from the DNA. In all, the sample holds about 93,000 clones, and 90% to 95% of those were seen once. 0.4% to 0.6% of the sample belongs to the ten largest clones.

CDR1 and CDR2, looked up from the germline V gene (reference sequence), are SEHNR and FQNEAQ. The CDR3 covers 18 residues, taking in both the cysteine and the phenylalanine. The kept DNA is CDR3 alone, 54 bases in frame from the first base. The germline V end is reduced by 4 bases and the J end by 0 bases; junction bases left unmatched: 8. Explained via the paper, the time point label denotes: cells obtained before transplantation from donor or recipient. CD3+CD4+ and CD3+CD8+ populations were FACS-sorted from unstimulated pre-transplant donor and recipient cells taken from spleen or lymph nodes. In the case of this clone: Its antigen is unknown. One base away there is no much larger clone; base qualities are not given.

The receptor chain draws on TRBV7-9 and TRBJ2-4; 11 middle bases align to TRBD1. This sequence originates from a human donor who received an intestinal transplant. The sequencing here drew on unstimulated CD8+ T cells sorted from spleen or lymph node cells, taken before intestinal transplant. In nucleotides, the sequence is TGTGCCAGCAGCTCGGGTGGACAGGGGGCAAGAGCCAAAAACATTCAGTACTTC. It translates as CASSSGGQGARAKNIQYF.